What follows are 20 T cell receptor beta chains derived from one specimen sequenced in a study of blood T cell repertoires in COVID-19. Clones were read by immunoSEQ multiplex PCR, and TCRdb kept only the in-frame ones, dropping some. The sample consists of 300,000 to 400,000 clones, more than 90% of them appearing once. The sequenced sample consisted of PBMCs or T cells enriched from blood (not recorded which). The origin of the receptors is a woman aged 30 to 39 who had been exposed to COVID-19.

This clone was recorded once. The chain recombines TRBV2 with TRBJ1-6; 7 bases line up with TRBD1. With V trimmed by 2 bases and J by 14 bases, 6 bases remained unmatched. The CDR3 contains 13 residues. CDR1 is SNHLY, CDR2 FYNNEI, per germline. DNA of the CDR3: TGTGCCAGCAGTGAAACGACAGGGCGGACCCTCCACTTT. As protein: CASSETTGRTLHF.

In DNA form, the CDR3 reads TGTGCCAGCAGTGGGTTCCCGGGGGGTCCCTCCTATGGCTACACCTTC. Its translation: CASSGFPGGPSYGYTF. The genes are TRBV6-1 and TRBJ1-2, with D possibly TRBD1 on 5 matching bases. Germline V gene sequence: CDR1 MNHNS, CDR2 SASEGT. Trimming took off 4 bases at V and 4 bases at J, with 19 bases between the two ends. The CDR3 consists of 16 residues.

The rearrangement joins TRBV29-1 to TRBJ1-1; TRBD1 is a possible D gene (5 bases). Deletions cut 7 bases from V and 0 bases from J, with 9 bases between. The CDR3 runs 12 residues. Germline V gene lookup returns CDR1 SQVTM and CDR2 ANQGSEA. CDR3 region: CSADSMNTEAFF. CDR3 in DNA: TGCAGCGCCGACAGTATGAACACTGAAGCTTTCTTT.

This CDR3 is CASSLQRLAGLAQYF. The CDR3 coding sequence is TGTGCCAGCAGCCTCCAACGACTAGCCGGGTTGGCCCAGTACTTC. The chain has TRBV11-2 and TRBJ2-5; 7 bases are shared with TRBD2. Germline CDR1 reads SGHAT; CDR2 reads FQNNGV. The length of the CDR3 is 15 residues. The ends lost 5 bases at V and 9 bases at J; junction bases unmatched: 15.

J is TRBJ2-3 and V is TRBV30; 9 nucleotides line up with TRBD2. The germline V gene encodes CDR1 GTSNPN and CDR2 SVGIG (reference sequence). The CDR3 runs 14 residues. Trimming removed 1 base from V and 2 bases from J; junction bases left unmatched: 1. CDR3 loop: CAWSGGGATDTQYF. The CDR3 region has the DNA TGTGCCTGGAGTGGCGGGGGGGCCACAGATACGCAGTATTTT.

This clone was counted only a few times. The rearrangement joins TRBV10-3 to TRBJ2-5; the match to TRBD2 covers 7 bases. Trimming cost V 8 bases and J 4 bases; bases outside gene matches: 13. Germline loops: CDR1 ENHRY, CDR2 SYGVKD. The CDR3 is 15 amino acids. The CDR3 is CAIGGGVIVGETQYF. The DNA of the CDR3 is TGTGCCATCGGGGGAGGGGTAATAGTGGGAGAGACCCAGTACTTC.

This sequence joins TRBV6-2 or TRBV6-3 and TRBJ2-6; 13 nucleotides align to TRBD2. CDR3 size: 20 residues. Germline V gives CDR1 MNHEY, CDR2 SVGEGT. With 2 bases clipped from V and 0 bases from J, the junction kept 7 bases outside the gene matches. This chain's CDR3 is CASSYDGTSGVFSGANVLTF. DNA for the CDR3: TGTGCCAGCAGTTACGATGGGACTAGCGGGGTCTTCTCTGGGGCCAACGTCCTGACTTTC.

This chain uses TRBV5-1 with TRBJ2-5, with TRBD1 identical over 7 bases. Germline V gene sequence: CDR1 SGHRS, CDR2 YFSETQ. V was pared by 1 base and J by 3 bases, with 6 bases of the junction left unmatched. This CDR3 contains 15 residues. Here the CDR3 DNA reads TGCGCCAGCAGCTTGTTCGGGACAGATAAAGAGACCCAGTACTTC. Residues: CASSLFGTDKETQYF.

The rearrangement joins TRBV3-1 (or the pseudogene TRBV3-2) to TRBJ1-1; D remains unclear. This CDR3 is 13 amino acids long. Germline V lookup: CDR1 LGHDT, CDR2 YNNKEL (reference sequence). Trimming removed 0 bases at V and 8 bases at J, with 10 bases between. The CDR3, as DNA: TGTGCCAGCAGCCAAGATGGGAGGACCGAAGCTTTCTTT. Translating gives CASSQDGRTEAFF.

CDR3 protein: CASSQPGSSTDTQYF. DNA of the CDR3: TGTGCCAGCAGCCAACCAGGCTCGAGCACAGATACGCAGTATTTT. The chain recombines TRBV3-1 (or the pseudogene TRBV3-2) with TRBJ2-3, with unresolved D. Germline V gene lookup returns CDR1 LGHDT and CDR2 YNNKEL (reference sequence). The CDR3 extends over 15 amino acids. The V end was cut by 2 bases, the J end by 0 bases, with 9 bases between.

The rearrangement uses TRBV7-8 and TRBJ1-2; no reliable D call. V was cut by 5 bases and J by 6 bases, with 25 bases left in between. CDR3 length: 17 amino acids. The germline CDR1 and CDR2 sequences are SGHVS and FQNEAQ. The CDR3 here is CASSPSLSGLKTDGYTF. DNA for the CDR3: TGTGCCAGCAGCCCTTCCCTCTCGGGTCTAAAAACCGATGGCTACACCTTC.

The gene calls are TRBV28 and TRBJ1-2; D gene ambiguous. Germline V gives CDR1 MDHEN, CDR2 SYDVKM. This CDR3 spans 11 amino acids. The V end was cut by 6 bases, the J end by 7 bases, with 9 bases between. CDR3 in amino acids: CASSQRGGYTF. For the CDR3, the DNA is TGTGCCAGCAGCCAGCGAGGTGGCTACACCTTC.

The V gene is TRBV30, the J gene TRBJ1-2; D gene uncertain. With 2 bases removed from V and 0 bases from J, the gap between germline ends came to 7 bases. The germline V gene has CDR1 GTSNPN and CDR2 SVGIG (reference sequence). The CDR3 is 13 amino acids. This CDR3 is CAWSPRPNYGYTF. The CDR3 nucleotides are TGTGCCTGGAGTCCCCGTCCTAACTATGGCTACACCTTC.

The CDR3 sequence is CASSLRTGRRTEAFF. The CDR3 DNA reads TGTGCCAGTAGTCTCCGGACAGGGAGGAGGACTGAAGCTTTCTTT. V usage is TRBV19 and J usage is TRBJ1-1; 8 nucleotides line up with TRBD1. This CDR3 is 15 amino acids long. Germline loops: CDR1 LNHDA, CDR2 SQIVND (reference sequence). J was trimmed by 5 bases and V by 5 bases; bases with no gene match: 10. Complete variable domain (other parts from reference TRBV19 and TRBJ1-1): DGGITQSPKYLFRKEGQNVTLSCEQNLNHDAMYWYRQDPGQGLRLIYYSQIVNDFQKGDIAEGYSVSREKKESFPLTVTSAQKNPTAFYLCASSLRTGRRTEAFFGQGTRLTVV.

The genes are TRBV6-5 and TRBJ1-2; D unresolved. V was trimmed by 7 bases and J by 4 bases, leaving 16 bases between them. The CDR3 has 14 residues. Germline loops: CDR1 MNHEY, CDR2 SVGAGI. CDR3 loop: CASTPRDGVYGYTF. The CDR3 DNA follows: TGTGCCAGCACCCCCCGTGACGGGGTCTATGGCTACACCTTC.

The rearrangement links TRBV7-6 to TRBJ1-3; D is unclear. The V end lost 5 bases, the J end lost 0 bases, and 11 bases lay between the germline ends. Germline lookup yields CDR1 SGHVS and CDR2 FNYEAQ. The CDR3 is 15 residues long. Written as DNA, the CDR3 is TGTGCCAGCAGCCCCACACGACACTCTGGAAACACCATATATTTT. Translating it yields CASSPTRHSGNTIYF.

This chain uses TRBV2 with TRBJ1-5; D unclear. This CDR3 is built from 18 residues. V gave up 2 bases and J gave up 0 bases, with 17 bases separating them. From germline, CDR1 is SNHLY and CDR2 FYNNEI. This CDR3 reads CASSEFGRGSYSNQPQHF. The CDR3 DNA is TGTGCCAGCAGTGAATTTGGGCGGGGAAGTTATAGCAATCAGCCCCAGCATTTT.

As DNA, the CDR3 is TGTGCCAGCAGCATTCGACTAGCGGGTACAGATACGCAGTATTTT. Translated, it gives CASSIRLAGTDTQYF. This chain joins TRBV9 and TRBJ2-3; 10 bases align to TRBD2. The V and J ends lost 4 bases and 3 bases, in that order; junction bases with no gene match: 5. Germline V gives CDR1 SGDLS, CDR2 YYNGEE. The CDR3 has 15 amino acids.

V is TRBV6-5 and J is TRBJ1-2; D uncertain. The germline CDR1 and CDR2 sequences are MNHEY and SVGAGI. V was trimmed by 7 bases and J by 4 bases, leaving 13 bases between them. The CDR3 totals 13 residues. CDR3 sequence (DNA): TGTGCCAGCATAGGAGCGTCCGGCTATGGCTACACCTTC. Translated: CASIGASGYGYTF.

The chain combines TRBV7-3 with TRBJ1-1; maybe TRBD1 (6 bases). V was trimmed by 1 base and J by 5 bases, leaving 14 bases between them. This CDR3 has 15 residues. The germline V gene has CDR1 SGHTA and CDR2 FQGTGA. The DNA for the CDR3 is TGTGCCAGCAGCTTAATGCGGGGGGCGAGGACTGAAGCTTTCTTT. This sequence encodes CASSLMRGARTEAFF.